The clone carrying this T cell receptor (beta chain) was counted only a few times. Original processing notes: Nucleated cell counts were estimated from reference gene primer amplification. Only in-frame clones appear in the TCRdb table, and some are missing; sequencing was by immunoSEQ multiplex PCR. That table supplies the V and J calls and clone size; D and trimming were determined from the DNA. The sample has 25,000 to 30,000 clones, approximately 91% seen once. CDR1 LGHDT and CDR2 YNNKEL come from the germline V gene (reference sequence). This CDR3 is 15 amino acids long. Trimming shortened V by 0 bases and J by 10 bases, and 13 bases separated the two germline ends. These data belong to a study of blood T cell repertoires in COVID-19. Turning to the study itself: Researchers got acute and convalescent COVID-19 samples from the United States, Italy and Spain. In each case, the material was cDNA or gDNA derived from T cells, B-cell-depleted T cells, or PBMCs.

The J gene is TRBJ1-6, the V gene TRBV3-1 (or the pseudogene TRBV3-2), with unresolved D. Sample: peripheral blood. This clonotype was sampled from a man between 65 and 85 years old with active COVID-19. CDR3 amino acids: CASSQDRGGRSPLHF. DNA of the CDR3: TGTGCCAGCAGCCAAGATAGAGGAGGACGGTCACCCCTCCACTTT.